Each of the 18 T cell receptor beta chains below was sequenced from the same sample in a study of T-cell reconstitution after alpha-beta-depleted transplantation in children. Construction of the TCRbeta library involved unique molecular identifiers. One entry per CDR3 protein, called by TCRdb with MiXCR from the PCR reads. The sample lists about 76,000 distinct CDR3 sequences, 13% to 15% occurring once. Sequenced here: PBMCs, mostly from graft donor cells, sampled 180 days after TCRalphabeta/CD19-depleted stem cell transplant. The receptors were gathered from a male patient aged 2-10 years who had a stem cell transplant for acute lymphoblastic leukemia, so the T cells may come from the graft donor.

This clonotype was observed at least ten times. Relative to the germline gene, one junction end is altered; a read error may explain this. This rearrangement joins TRBV6-1 to TRBJ2-1; tentative D call: TRBD2 (5 bases). This CDR3 has 16 residues. Germline lookup yields CDR1 MNHNS and CDR2 SASEGT. CDR3 nucleotides: TGTGCCAGCACCAGAGGGATCCTACCCTCCCACAATGAGCAGTTCTTC. This sequence encodes CASTRGILPSHNEQFF.

In its sample, this clonotype was seen a few times. The chain couples TRBV5-6 to TRBJ1-1; 7 bases align to TRBD1. The CDR3 has 14 amino acids. In germline, CDR1 is SGHDT, CDR2 YYEEEE. J gave up 4 bases and V 0 bases, and 3 bases lay outside the gene matches. CDR3 protein: CASSLEPGGTEAFF. CDR3 nucleotide sequence: TGTGCCAGCAGCTTGGAACCAGGGGGCACTGAAGCTTTCTTT.

This chain links TRBV15 with TRBJ2-7; weak D call: TRBD1 (6 bases). CDR3 length: 16 amino acids. Germline CDR1 reads LNHNV; CDR2 reads YYDKDF (reference sequence). Trimming removed 3 bases at V and 6 bases at J, with 21 bases between. CDR3 nucleotide sequence: TGTGCCACCAGCAGGGGTAAGGGGAAGGGGGACATCGAGCAGTACTTC. This gives the protein CATSRGKGKGDIEQYF.

A few counts support this clonotype. The rearrangement uses TRBV12-3 or TRBV12-4 and TRBJ1-6, with D possibly matching TRBD1 (6 bases). The CDR3 loop spans 13 amino acids. V was pared by 5 bases and J by 10 bases, with 12 bases between. The CDR3 protein is CASSILQGSPLHF. The CDR3 coding sequence is TGTGCCAGCAGTATTTTACAGGGCTCACCCCTCCACTTT.

This clonotype was seen ten or more times. The genes are TRBV10-2 and TRBJ2-7; no firm D call. Germline loops: CDR1 WSHSY, CDR2 SAAADI. Trimming pared 2 bases from V and 0 bases from J, leaving 2 bases between. The CDR3 sequence is 12 residues long. CDR3 protein: CASSEGSYEQYF. CDR3 bases: TGCGCCAGCAGTGAGGGCTCCTACGAGCAGTACTTC.

This clonotype was observed a few times. The chain joins TRBV12-3 or TRBV12-4 to TRBJ2-7, with unresolved D. V was pared by 5 bases and J by 3 bases, with 14 bases between. There are 14 residues in the CDR3. The DNA for the CDR3 is TGTGCCAGCAGTAACACTTTGGCCCTCTACGAGCAGTACTTC. Its translation is CASSNTLALYEQYF.

This clonotype was picked up a small number of times. This chain joins TRBV10-3 and TRBJ1-2; tentatively, D is TRBD1 (6 bases). This CDR3 has 12 residues. Germline V lookup: CDR1 ENHRY, CDR2 SYGVKD. Trimming left V 11 bases short and J 7 bases short, with 17 bases between. DNA for the CDR3: TGTGCCTCCTCGGCACAGGGAGCTGGCTACACCTTC. As protein: CASSAQGAGYTF.

This chain joins TRBV7-2 and TRBJ2-3; D gene unclear. This CDR3 contains 11 residues. In germline, CDR1 is SGHTA, CDR2 FQGNSA. Trimming took off 2 bases at V and 14 bases at J, with 11 bases between the two ends. The CDR3 is CASSLRTKRYF. The CDR3 DNA reads TGTGCCAGCAGCTTAAGAACCAAGCGGTATTTT.

This clonotype appeared many times. V gene TRBV4-3 combines with J gene TRBJ2-1; TRBD2 agrees at 7 bases. The germline gives CDR1 LGHNA, CDR2 YSLEER. V lost 0 bases to trimming and J lost 8 bases; unmatched junction nucleotides: 13. The CDR3 has 17 amino acids. The CDR3 DNA follows: TGCGCCAGCAGCCAAGATCCCCGGGGAGGGCCCAGGTATGAGCAGTTCTTC. The encoded protein is CASSQDPRGGPRYEQFF.

There are a few counts of this clonotype. The V call is TRBV27, the J call TRBJ2-1, with D possibly matching TRBD2 (5 bases). Deletions cut 4 bases from V and 8 bases from J, with 9 bases between. This CDR3 region has 12 residues. Looked up from germline, CDR1 is MNHEY and CDR2 is SMNVEV (reference sequence). CDR3 nucleotides: TGTGCCAGCAGTTCGCAACTAGATGAGCAGTTCTTC. Translated, it gives CASSSQLDEQFF.

A note on this clonotype: A read error may explain this, as a much larger clone is one base away. The V call is TRBV28, the J call TRBJ2-3; D is unresolved. The V gene lost 5 bases and the J gene lost 0 bases, with 6 bases spanning the gap. Germline CDR1 reads MDHEN; CDR2 reads SYDVKM. This CDR3 is built from 13 residues. CDR3 DNA sequence: TGTGCCAGCAGTCGGGTGAGCACAGATACGCAGTATTTT. This gives the protein CASSRVSTDTQYF.

This clonotype showed up just a few times. The chain employs TRBV20-1 and TRBJ1-6, with D perhaps matching TRBD1 (5 bases). CDR1 DFQATT and CDR2 SNEGSKA come from the germline V gene (reference sequence). The length of the CDR3 is 15 residues. Trimming cost V 3 bases and J 3 bases, with 12 bases left between them. The CDR3 DNA follows: TGCAGTGCTAGGGGTAGCGACAGCTATAATTCACCCCTCCACTTT. Translating it yields CSARGSDSYNSPLHF.

The chain couples TRBV9 to TRBJ2-1; no reliable D call. V dropped 5 bases and J dropped 4 bases, with 10 bases sitting between them. This CDR3 region has 13 residues. Germline V gene data show CDR1 as SGDLS and CDR2 as YYNGEE. CDR3 region: CASSPYWYNEQFF. The CDR3 DNA is TGTGCCAGCAGTCCCTACTGGTACAATGAGCAGTTCTTC.

This chain links TRBV5-1 with TRBJ1-6; D gene ambiguous. The germline V and J ends were trimmed by 4 bases and 7 bases, with 15 bases remaining between them. Germline CDR1 and CDR2: SGHRS and YFSETQ. The CDR3 is made up of 15 amino acids. CDR3 amino acids: CASSTGEGGNSPLHF. Here the CDR3 DNA reads TGCGCCAGCAGCACCGGGGAGGGTGGCAATTCACCCCTCCACTTT.

This clonotype was recorded a few times. The J gene is TRBJ2-7, the V gene TRBV5-1, with D perhaps matching TRBD1 (5 bases). Germline CDR1 is SGHRS and CDR2 is YFSETQ. The CDR3 is 15 residues long. Between the trimmed V and J ends, which lost 0 bases and 7 bases, there was a span of 17 bases. This chain's CDR3 is CASSLGGREGMEQYF. In DNA form, the CDR3 reads TGCGCCAGCAGCTTGGGCGGCAGGGAAGGGATGGAGCAGTACTTC.

This clonotype was observed a few times. The V and J genes are TRBV7-2 and TRBJ2-2; possibly TRBD1 for D (6 bases). Germline CDR1 SGHTA, CDR2 FQGNSA. V lost 5 bases to trimming and J lost 4 bases, with 11 bases between them. The CDR3 consists of 14 residues. The CDR3 reads CASSRDTTTGELFF. CDR3 DNA sequence: TGTGCCAGCAGCCGGGACACTACCACCGGGGAGCTGTTTTTT.

This clonotype was detected a few times. The chain joins TRBV7-3 to TRBJ2-3; the match to TRBD2 covers 14 bases. The V gene's germline CDR1 is SGHTA and CDR2 FQGTGA. Trimming at V came to 5 bases and at J to 5 bases, leaving 9 bases not matched to a gene. This CDR3 has 17 residues. CDR3 protein: CASSQSGTSGSVDTQYF. For the CDR3, the DNA is TGTGCCAGCAGCCAATCGGGGACTAGCGGGAGTGTAGATACGCAGTATTTT.

The chain couples TRBV5-4 to TRBJ1-4, with a possible D match to TRBD1 (6 bases). Deletions cut 1 base from V and 7 bases from J, with 11 bases between. The germline CDR1 and CDR2 sequences are SGHNT and YYREEE (reference sequence). This CDR3 spans 14 amino acids. CDR3 in amino acids: CASSLPGAVEKLFF. The CDR3 DNA follows: TGTGCCAGCAGCTTGCCAGGGGCGGTTGAAAAACTGTTTTTT.